This record covers a single T cell receptor (beta chain). In the authors' methods: Amplification from reference gene primers served as the basis for estimated nucleated cell counts. TCRdb keeps only in-frame clones here, not all; method: immunoSEQ multiplex PCR. D and trimming were read from the DNA, whereas the V and J calls and clone size are those reported in that table. The table has around 320,000 clones, 85% to 90% seen once; the top ten hold 3.5% to 4.5%. Losses at the gene ends were 2 bases for V and 1 base for J; bases not matched to a gene: 2. The CDR3 runs 15 residues. CDR1 is SGHTA and CDR2 is FQGTGA in the germline V gene. Study members were between about 18 and 95 years old and lived in 20 to 30 US regions. This sample stems from a study of blood T cell repertoires in COVID-19. The wider study: PBMCs, B-cell-depleted T cells, or T cells were the source of the cDNA or gDNA that made up the material.

This sequence originates from a woman under 30 with acute COVID-19. The specimen sequenced was PBMCs or T cells enriched from blood (not recorded which). This rearrangement joins TRBV7-3 to TRBJ1-1, with TRBD1 identical over 9 bases. CDR3 amino acids: CASSLSGQGNTEAFF. The CDR3, as DNA: TGTGCCAGCAGCTTATCGGGACAGGGGAACACTGAAGCTTTCTTT.